This entry features one TCR beta chain sequence. Original processing methods: The assay estimated nucleated cells by amplifying reference gene primers. This table comes from immunoSEQ multiplex PCR, and its TCRdb copy is limited to in-frame clones, with some not included. V, J and clone size are taken as reported in that table, and D and trimming were inferred from the DNA itself. The sample lists roughly 74,000 clones; almost 85% were seen once. Trimming at V came to 1 base and at J to 0 bases, leaving 4 bases not matched to a gene. The CDR3 runs to 17 residues. In germline, CDR1 is SEHNR, CDR2 FQNEAQ (reference sequence). The data belong to a study of blood T cell repertoires in COVID-19. Study as a whole: Samples representing acute and convalescent COVID-19 were sourced from the United States, Italy and Spain. PBMCs, B-cell-depleted T cells, or T cells provided the cDNA or gDNA that made up the material.

Sequences were obtained from peripheral blood. The J gene is TRBJ2-1, the V gene TRBV7-9; 9 bases fit TRBD2. This TCR came from a man in his sixties or seventies with acute or convalescent COVID-19. The CDR3: CASSLVRSGGSYNEQFF. DNA of the CDR3: TGTGCCAGCAGCTTAGTTCGTAGCGGGGGCTCCTACAATGAGCAGTTCTTC.